This T cell receptor beta chain was recorded in a study of blood T cell repertoires in COVID-19. Study context: Sites in the United States, Italy and Spain provided acute and convalescent COVID-19 samples.

V gave up 0 bases and J gave up 0 bases; unmatched junction bases: 6. The CDR3 has 19 amino acids. Per the germline V gene, CDR1 is LGHNA and CDR2 is YSLEER. Sequencing was performed with immunoSEQ multiplex PCR; in TCRdb, only in-frame clones are kept and a portion is missing. Counted here are approximately 120,000 clones, about three quarters occurring once; the ten biggest clones make up around 2%. The genes are TRBV4-3 and TRBJ2-6, with 9 bases aligning to TRBD1. The sample consisted of peripheral blood. The TCR originated in a woman in her 70s with acute or convalescent COVID-19. The CDR3 sequence: CASSQDEGQGNSGANVLTF. Written as DNA, the CDR3 is TGCGCCAGCAGCCAAGACGAAGGACAGGGGAACTCTGGGGCCAACGTCCTGACTTTC.